A selection of T cell receptor beta chains follows, all from one sample in a study of CD8 T cells in Susac syndrome. TCRdb fed the immunoSEQ multiplex PCR reads into MiXCR, producing one record per CDR3 protein. Of roughly 140,000 distinct CDR3 sequences in the sample, roughly 95% are singletons; the top ten hold 0.15%. Sequenced: CD8+ T cells from PBMCs. The receptors here all came from a human donor with multiple sclerosis. Both conserved end residues are part of each CDR3. D genes are given only for firm matches. The size field is filled for only some rows; it gives once, few, many or a size class.

j_call	clone_size	d_call	cdr3_length	v_call	cdr3_aa	cdr3_nt
TRBJ2-3	.	.	18	TRBV6-5	CASSYSSPGAASTDTQYF	TGTGCCAGCAGTTACTCTAGCCCCGGAGCCGCTAGCACAGATACGCAGTATTTT
TRBJ2-5	once	.	15	TRBV7-8	CASSRGLGAWETQYF	TGTGCCAGCAGCCGGGGGTTGGGGGCCTGGGAGACCCAGTACTTC
TRBJ2-5	.	TRBD2	16	TRBV9	CASSLGTSGGAGTQYF	TGTGCCAGCAGCCTCGGGACTAGCGGGGGGGCAGGGACCCAGTACTTC
TRBJ2-7	.	TRBD1	15	TRBV29-1	CSVEAGQGSAYEQYF	TGCAGCGTTGAAGCGGGACAGGGGTCGGCCTACGAGCAGTACTTC
TRBJ1-5	.	.	13	TRBV23-1	CAKDTGRNQPQHF	TGCGCCAAAGATACAGGGCGCAATCAGCCCCAGCATTTT
TRBJ2-1	.	.	13	TRBV4-2	CASSQGDGNEQFF	TGTGCCAGCAGCCAAGGAGACGGCAATGAGCAGTTCTTC
TRBJ1-2	.	.	13	TRBV30	CAWSPTGLGGYTF	TGTGCCTGGAGTCCAACAGGCCTGGGAGGCTACACCTTC
TRBJ1-1	.	TRBD1	14	TRBV20-1	CSAREQGARTEAFF	TGCAGTGCTAGAGAACAGGGGGCGCGAACTGAAGCTTTCTTT
TRBJ2-7	once	.	14	TRBV20-1	CSASGGELIYEQYF	TGCAGTGCTAGCGGCGGGGAACTCATCTACGAGCAGTACTTC
TRBJ1-1	.	TRBD1	15	TRBV14	CASSPLQGLNTEAFF	TGTGCCAGCAGCCCCCTACAGGGGTTGAACACTGAAGCTTTCTTT
TRBJ1-2	.	.	13	TRBV11-2	CASSSETDYGYTF	TGTGCCAGCAGCTCGGAGACAGACTATGGCTACACCTTC